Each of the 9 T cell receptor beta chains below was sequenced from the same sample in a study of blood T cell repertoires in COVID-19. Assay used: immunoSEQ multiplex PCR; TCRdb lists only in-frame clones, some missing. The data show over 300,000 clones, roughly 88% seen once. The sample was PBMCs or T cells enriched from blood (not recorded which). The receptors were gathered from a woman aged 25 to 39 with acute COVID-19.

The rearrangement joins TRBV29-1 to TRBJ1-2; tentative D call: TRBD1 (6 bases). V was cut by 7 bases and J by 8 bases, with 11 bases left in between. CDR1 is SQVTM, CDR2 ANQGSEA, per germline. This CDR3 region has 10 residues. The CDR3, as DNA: TGCAGCGCCCTAGGGGGAGGCTACACCTTC. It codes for CSALGGGYTF.

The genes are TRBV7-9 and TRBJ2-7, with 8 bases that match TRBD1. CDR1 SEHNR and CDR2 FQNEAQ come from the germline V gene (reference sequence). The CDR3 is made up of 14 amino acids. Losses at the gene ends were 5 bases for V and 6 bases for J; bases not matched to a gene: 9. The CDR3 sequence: CASSPGQGSSEQYF. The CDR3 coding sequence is TGTGCCAGCAGCCCCGGACAGGGTAGCTCCGAGCAGTACTTC. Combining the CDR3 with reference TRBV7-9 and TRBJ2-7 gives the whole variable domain DTGVSQNPRHKITKRGQNVTFRCDPISEHNRLYWYRQTLGQGPEFLTYFQNEAQLEKSRLLSDRFSAERPKGSFSTLEIQRTEQGDSAMYLCASSPGQGSSEQYFGPGTRLTVT.

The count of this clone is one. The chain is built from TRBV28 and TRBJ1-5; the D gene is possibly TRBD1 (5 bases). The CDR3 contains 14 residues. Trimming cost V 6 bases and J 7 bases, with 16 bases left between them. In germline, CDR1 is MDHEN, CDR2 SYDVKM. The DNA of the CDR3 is TGTGCCAGCAGGGGCAGGGTAGGGTGGCAGCCCCAGCATTTT. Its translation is CASRGRVGWQPQHF.

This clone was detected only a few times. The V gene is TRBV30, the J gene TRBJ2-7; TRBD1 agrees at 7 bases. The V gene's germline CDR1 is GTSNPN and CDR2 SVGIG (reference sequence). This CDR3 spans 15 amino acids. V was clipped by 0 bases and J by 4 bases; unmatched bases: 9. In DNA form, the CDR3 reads TGTGCCTGGAGTGTACATTTACAGGGGAAGTACGAGCAGTACTTC. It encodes CAWSVHLQGKYEQYF.

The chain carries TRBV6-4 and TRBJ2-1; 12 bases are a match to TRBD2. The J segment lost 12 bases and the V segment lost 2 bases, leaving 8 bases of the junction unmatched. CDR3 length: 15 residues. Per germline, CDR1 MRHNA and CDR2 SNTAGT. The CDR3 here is CASSDGLAGGPRQFF. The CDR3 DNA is TGTGCCAGCAGTGACGGGCTAGCGGGGGGGCCCCGGCAGTTCTTC.

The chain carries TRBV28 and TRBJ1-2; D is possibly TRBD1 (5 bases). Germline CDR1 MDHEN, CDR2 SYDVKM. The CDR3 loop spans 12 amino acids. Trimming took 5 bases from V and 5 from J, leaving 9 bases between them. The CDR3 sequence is CASSLQVYGYTF. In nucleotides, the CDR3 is TGTGCCAGCAGTCTACAGGTTTATGGCTACACCTTC.

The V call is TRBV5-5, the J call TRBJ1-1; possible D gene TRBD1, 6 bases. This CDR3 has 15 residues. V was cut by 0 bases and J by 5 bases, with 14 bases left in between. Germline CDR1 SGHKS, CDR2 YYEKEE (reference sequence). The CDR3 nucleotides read TGTGCCAGCAGCTTGGACGCCAGGGGATGGACTGAAGCTTTCTTT. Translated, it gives CASSLDARGWTEAFF.

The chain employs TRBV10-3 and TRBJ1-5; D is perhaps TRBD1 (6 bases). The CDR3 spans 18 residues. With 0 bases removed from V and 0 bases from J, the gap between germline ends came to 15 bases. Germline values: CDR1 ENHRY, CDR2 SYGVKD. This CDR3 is CAISESPRTAYSNQPQHF. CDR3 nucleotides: TGTGCCATCAGTGAGTCCCCCCGGACAGCCTATAGCAATCAGCCCCAGCATTTT.

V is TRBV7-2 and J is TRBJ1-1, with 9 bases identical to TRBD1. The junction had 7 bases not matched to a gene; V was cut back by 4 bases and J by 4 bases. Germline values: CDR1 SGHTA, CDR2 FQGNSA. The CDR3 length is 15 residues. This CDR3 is CASSYSRDRVTEAFF. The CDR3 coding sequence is TGTGCCAGCAGCTACAGCCGGGACAGGGTCACTGAAGCTTTCTTT.